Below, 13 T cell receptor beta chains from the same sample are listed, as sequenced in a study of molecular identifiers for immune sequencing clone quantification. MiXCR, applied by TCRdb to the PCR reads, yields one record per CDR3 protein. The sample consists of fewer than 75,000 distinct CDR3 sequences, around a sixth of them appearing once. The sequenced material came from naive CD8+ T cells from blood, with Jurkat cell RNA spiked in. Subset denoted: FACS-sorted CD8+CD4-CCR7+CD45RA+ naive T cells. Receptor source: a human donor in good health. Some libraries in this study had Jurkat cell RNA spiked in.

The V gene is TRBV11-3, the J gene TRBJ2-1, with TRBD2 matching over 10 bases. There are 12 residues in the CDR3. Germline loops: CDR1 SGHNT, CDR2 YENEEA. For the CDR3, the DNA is TGTGCAACACAGCGGGAGGGGGGTGAGCAGTTCTTC. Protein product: CATQREGGEQFF.

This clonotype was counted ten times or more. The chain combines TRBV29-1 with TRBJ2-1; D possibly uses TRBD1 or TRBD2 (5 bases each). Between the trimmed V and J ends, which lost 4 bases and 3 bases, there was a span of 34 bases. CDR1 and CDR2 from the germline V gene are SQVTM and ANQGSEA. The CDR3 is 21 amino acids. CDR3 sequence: CSVVGITGPPRAERDYNEQFF. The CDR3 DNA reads TGCAGCGTTGTGGGGATTACAGGACCCCCTCGAGCGGAGAGGGACTACAATGAGCAGTTCTTC.

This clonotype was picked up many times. CDR3 in DNA: TGTGCCAGCAGCCAAGTTCTTAGCGGGAGTTACATTCAGTACTTC. Protein product: CASSQVLSGSYIQYF. The rearrangement links TRBV4-2 to TRBJ2-4; TRBD2 aligns across 9 bases. Germline V gives CDR1 LGHNA, CDR2 YNFKEQ. This CDR3 comprises 15 residues. V gave up 1 base and J gave up 8 bases; unmatched junction bases: 6.

This chain's CDR3 is CASSLYKYSYEQYF. For the CDR3, the DNA is TGTGCCAGCAGTTTATACAAGTACTCCTACGAGCAGTACTTC. V is TRBV27 and J is TRBJ2-7; D call uncertain. V dropped 1 base and J dropped 0 bases, with 7 bases sitting between them. Germline V gene sequence: CDR1 MNHEY, CDR2 SMNVEV (reference sequence). The length of the CDR3 is 14 residues.

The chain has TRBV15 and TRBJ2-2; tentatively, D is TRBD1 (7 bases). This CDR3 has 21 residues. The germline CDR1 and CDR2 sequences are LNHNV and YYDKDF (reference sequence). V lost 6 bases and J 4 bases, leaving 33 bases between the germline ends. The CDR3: CATRKTGLMGGLASGTGELFF. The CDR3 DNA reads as TGTGCCACCAGGAAGACAGGGCTAATGGGGGGACTCGCCTCGGGCACCGGGGAGCTGTTTTTT.

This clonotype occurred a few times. The CDR3 DNA follows: TGTGCCAGCAGCTTCGGAGCCGTCTCCTACGAGCAGTACTTC. Translated: CASSFGAVSYEQYF. This chain links TRBV7-6 with TRBJ2-7; D is unresolved. Germline V gene data show CDR1 as SGHVS and CDR2 as FNYEAQ. The CDR3 has 14 residues. V lost 3 bases and J 0 bases, leaving 9 bases between the germline ends.

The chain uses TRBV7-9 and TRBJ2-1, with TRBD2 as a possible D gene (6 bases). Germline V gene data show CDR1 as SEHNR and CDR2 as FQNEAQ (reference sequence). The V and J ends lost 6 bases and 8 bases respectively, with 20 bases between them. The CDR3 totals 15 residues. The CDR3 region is CASSSTGDPLDEQFF. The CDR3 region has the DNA TGTGCCAGCAGTTCGACGGGGGACCCCTTGGATGAGCAGTTCTTC.

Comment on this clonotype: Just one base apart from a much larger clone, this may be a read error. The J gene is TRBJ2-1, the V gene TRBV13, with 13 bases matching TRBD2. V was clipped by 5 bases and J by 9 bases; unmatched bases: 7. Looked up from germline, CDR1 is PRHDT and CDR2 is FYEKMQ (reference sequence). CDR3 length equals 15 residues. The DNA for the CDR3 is TGTGCCAGCAGCCTCAGACTAGCGGGAGGCAGTGAGCAGTTCTTC. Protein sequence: CASSLRLAGGSEQFF. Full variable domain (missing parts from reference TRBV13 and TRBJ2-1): AAGVIQSPRHLIKEKRETATLKCYPIPRHDTVYWYQQGPGQDPQFLISFYEKMQSDKGSIPDRFSAQQFSDYHSELNMSSLELGDSALYFCASSLRLAGGSEQFFGPGTRLTVL.

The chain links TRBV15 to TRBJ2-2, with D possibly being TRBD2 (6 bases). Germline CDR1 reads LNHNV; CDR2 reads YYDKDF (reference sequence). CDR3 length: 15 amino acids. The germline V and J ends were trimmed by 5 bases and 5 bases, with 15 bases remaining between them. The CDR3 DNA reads TGTGCCACCAGCGGAGGGGCAGGGAAGACCGGGGAGCTGTTTTTT. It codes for CATSGGAGKTGELFF.

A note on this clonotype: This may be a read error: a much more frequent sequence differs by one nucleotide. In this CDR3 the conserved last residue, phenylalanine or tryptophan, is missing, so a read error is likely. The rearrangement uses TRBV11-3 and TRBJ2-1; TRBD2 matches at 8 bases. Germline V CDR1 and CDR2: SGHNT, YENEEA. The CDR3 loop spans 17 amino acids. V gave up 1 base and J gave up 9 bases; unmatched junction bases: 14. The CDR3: CASSLGSLEAGAGEQFL. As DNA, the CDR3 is TGTGCCAGCAGCTTAGGCAGCCTTGAAGCGGGAGCCGGTGAGCAGTTCCTC.

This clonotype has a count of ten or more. CDR3 bases: TGTGCCACCAGCAGAAAGGGGGGCCGCAATCAGCCCCAGCATTTT. Encoded protein: CATSRKGGRNQPQHF. The chain has TRBV15 and TRBJ1-5; tentative D call: TRBD1 (6 bases). Germline values: CDR1 LNHNV, CDR2 YYDKDF (reference sequence). Trimming left V 2 bases short and J 2 bases short, with 10 bases between. CDR3 length: 15 amino acids.

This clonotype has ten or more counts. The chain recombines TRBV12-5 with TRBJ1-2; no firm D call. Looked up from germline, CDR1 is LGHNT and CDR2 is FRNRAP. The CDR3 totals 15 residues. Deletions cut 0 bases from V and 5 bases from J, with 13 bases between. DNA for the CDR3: TGTGCTAGTGGTTTGGTCAACGGGCGGAAGTATGGCTACACCTTC. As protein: CASGLVNGRKYGYTF.

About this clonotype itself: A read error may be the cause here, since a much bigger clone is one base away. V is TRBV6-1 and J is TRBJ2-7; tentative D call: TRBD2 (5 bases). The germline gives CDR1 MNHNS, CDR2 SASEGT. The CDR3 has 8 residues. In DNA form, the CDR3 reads TGTGCCGCCGGTGGGAGCCACTTC. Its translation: CAAGGSHF.